The clone carrying this TCR beta chain was detected ten times or more. These data come from a study of T cells after yellow fever vaccination. A single record per CDR3 protein comes from TCRdb applying MiXCR to the 5' RACE reads. The repertoire holds 100,000 to 150,000 distinct CDR3 sequences, with 7.4% as singletons. Germline V gene sequence: CDR1 SGHVS, CDR2 FQNEAQ. The V gene lost 5 bases and the J gene lost 0 bases, with 13 bases spanning the gap. The CDR3 extends over 16 amino acids. This clonotype originated in a man aged 18-30 years who received the YFV17D yellow fever vaccine. The chain is built from TRBV7-8 and TRBJ2-2; tentative D call: TRBD1 (6 bases). The source material was CD4+ T cells sorted from PBMCs, sampled 10 to 11 days after the first yellow fever vaccination. CDR3 in amino acids: CASSETGLANTGELFF. CDR3 sequence (DNA): TGTGCCAGCAGCGAGACAGGTCTTGCGAACACCGGGGAGCTGTTTTTT.